Shown below are 17 T cell receptor beta chains from a single sample sequenced in a study of T cell repertoires in cytomegalovirus infection. One entry per CDR3 protein results from TCRdb running MiXCR on the reads. The sample consists of 250,000 to 300,000 distinct CDR3 sequences, about 17% of them appearing once. Sequencing used CD8+ T cells from PBMCs. These receptors were taken from a human donor in good health (CMV status not recorded). Some clones in this sample may be carry-over from other donors' samples.

This clonotype showed up many times. The chain uses TRBV7-2 and TRBJ1-2; TRBD1 might be the D (5 bases). This CDR3 has 13 amino acids. The germline gives CDR1 SGHTA, CDR2 FQGNSA. The germline V and J ends were trimmed by 4 bases and 2 bases, with 8 bases remaining between them. Here the CDR3 DNA reads TGTGCCAGCAGCTCACCAGGGAACTATGGCTACACCTTC. Its protein product is CASSSPGNYGYTF.

This clonotype was recorded at least ten times. The rearrangement links TRBV6-2 or TRBV6-3 to TRBJ2-7, with TRBD1 as a possible D gene (5 bases). The length of the CDR3 is 14 residues. V shed 0 bases and J shed 0 bases, with 6 bases lying between them. Germline-derived CDR1 and CDR2 are MNHEY and SVGEGT. CDR3 coding DNA: TGTGCCAGCAGTTACTCGACAGCCTCCTACGAGCAGTACTTC. It specifies CASSYSTASYEQYF.

In this sample, this clonotype turned up once. The chain has TRBV2 and TRBJ2-7; 11 bases agree with TRBD2. The J segment lost 3 bases and the V segment lost 6 bases, leaving 4 bases of the junction unmatched. There are 14 residues in the CDR3. Germline values: CDR1 SNHLY, CDR2 FYNNEI. CDR3 nucleotides: TGTGCCAGCAGAGTTAGCGGGGGGGACTACGAGCAGTACTTC. It yields the protein CASRVSGGDYEQYF. The variable domain in full, completed from reference TRBV2 and TRBJ2-7, reads EPEVTQTPSHQVTQMGQEVILRCVPISNHLYFYWYRQILGQKVEFLVSFYNNEISEKSEIFDDQFSVERPDGSNFTLKIRSTKLEDSAMYFCASRVSGGDYEQYFGPGTRLTVT.

This rearrangement joins TRBV20-1 to TRBJ1-2; 10 bases are shared with TRBD1. V gave up 6 bases and J gave up 1 base; unmatched junction bases: 2. Germline lookup yields CDR1 DFQATT and CDR2 SNEGSKA (reference sequence). There are 13 residues in the CDR3. This CDR3 reads CSARTGGNYGYTF. The CDR3 region has the DNA TGCAGTGCACGGACAGGGGGTAACTATGGCTACACCTTC.

This clonotype was seen more than once but under ten times. The V gene is TRBV28, the J gene TRBJ2-1; TRBD2 matches at 12 bases. The CDR3 runs 15 residues. CDR1 is MDHEN and CDR2 is SYDVKM in the germline V gene. With 2 bases clipped from V and 7 bases from J, the junction kept 3 bases outside the gene matches. CDR3 sequence (DNA): TGTGCCAGCAGTTTAACTAGCGGGGGGATTAATGAGCAGTTCTTC. Its translation: CASSLTSGGINEQFF.

The rearrangement joins TRBV12-3 or TRBV12-4 to TRBJ1-4, with unresolved D. Trimming took 6 bases from V and 10 from J, leaving 15 bases between them. This CDR3 is built from 13 residues. The CDR3 loop reads CASSPLVAGKLFF. The CDR3, as DNA: TGTGCCAGCAGCCCGCTTGTTGCGGGAAAACTGTTTTTT.

The chain carries TRBV6-4 and TRBJ2-7; maybe TRBD2 (5 bases). CDR1 and CDR2 from the germline V gene are MRHNA and SNTAGT. V was pared by 8 bases and J by 0 bases, with 14 bases between. The CDR3 extends over 14 amino acids. This CDR3 is CASSTGILSYEQYF. Written as DNA, the CDR3 is TGTGCCAGCTCTACGGGGATTCTCTCCTACGAGCAGTACTTC.

In its sample, this clonotype was seen many times. The V and J genes are TRBV6-1 and TRBJ1-1; possibly TRBD1 for D (5 bases). This CDR3 has 15 residues. Germline V gene sequence: CDR1 MNHNS, CDR2 SASEGT. Deletions cut 5 bases from V and 1 base from J, with 14 bases between. CDR3: CASSLRDSRNTEAFF. The CDR3 DNA sequence: TGTGCCAGCAGTTTACGGGACTCACGGAACACTGAAGCTTTCTTT.

Note on this clonotype: This may be a read error: a much more frequent sequence differs by one nucleotide. The chain is built from TRBV7-6 and TRBJ2-7; TRBD2 might be the D (6 bases). The CDR3 loop spans 14 amino acids. Per germline, CDR1 SGHVS and CDR2 FNYEAQ. In DNA form, the CDR3 reads TGTGCCGGCAGCTTAGCGGTGGCTTCCTACGAGCAGTACTTC. This translates into CAGSLAVASYEQYF.

This clonotype came up many times. This chain uses TRBV7-9 with TRBJ2-3, with D possibly called TRBD1 or TRBD2 (6 bases each). CDR1 and CDR2 from the germline V gene are SEHNR and FQNEAQ (reference sequence). The V gene lost 5 bases and the J gene lost 2 bases, with 23 bases spanning the gap. CDR3 length: 18 amino acids. CDR3 coding DNA: TGTGCCAGCAGCGGAAGAGGACGTTTTGGGGGGCCCACAGATACGCAGTATTTT. The encoded protein is CASSGRGRFGGPTDTQYF.

This clonotype showed up just a few times. The chain has TRBV3-1 and TRBJ1-6; 8 bases align to TRBD1. Unmatched junction bases numbered 8, after V lost 0 bases and J lost 16 bases. The length of the CDR3 is 14 residues. Looked up from germline, CDR1 is LGHDT and CDR2 is YNNKEL (reference sequence). CDR3 sequence reads: CASSQEPSGGGLHF. The CDR3 coding sequence is TGTGCCAGCAGCCAAGAACCCTCAGGGGGCGGTCTCCACTTT.

The V gene is TRBV2, the J gene TRBJ1-6, with 7 bases identical to TRBD1. The CDR3 has 15 amino acids. V lost 5 bases to trimming and J lost 9 bases; unmatched junction nucleotides: 10. CDR1 SNHLY and CDR2 FYNNEI come from the germline V gene. The CDR3 loop reads CASSTSGTEGSPLHF. The CDR3 DNA follows: TGTGCCAGCAGTACATCCGGGACAGAAGGTTCACCCCTCCACTTT.

The CDR3 here is CASSFEVTNEQFF. DNA of the CDR3: TGTGCCAGCAGCTTTGAGGTGACGAATGAGCAGTTCTTC. The rearrangement uses TRBV11-1 and TRBJ2-1; D is ambiguous. The germline CDR1 and CDR2 sequences are SGHAT and FQDESV (reference sequence). CDR3 size: 13 residues. Trimming pared 3 bases from V and 7 bases from J, leaving 10 bases between.

This clonotype was picked up many times. The chain recombines TRBV7-2 with TRBJ2-1; 9 bases fit TRBD2. The V gene's germline CDR1 is SGHTA and CDR2 FQGNSA. CDR3 length: 19 amino acids. Trimming at V came to 2 bases and at J to 3 bases, leaving 14 bases not matched to a gene. In DNA form, the CDR3 reads TGTGCCAGCAGCTTACGCCTGGCTAGCGGGGTGACGATCTACAATGAGCAGTTCTTC. This codes for CASSLRLASGVTIYNEQFF.

CDR3 sequence (DNA): TGTGCCAGCAGAAGATCTAGCGGGGTGACAGATACGCAGTATTTT. Protein sequence: CASRRSSGVTDTQYF. This sequence joins TRBV2 and TRBJ2-3, with 9 bases identical to TRBD2. Germline V CDR1 and CDR2: SNHLY, FYNNEI. This CDR3 has 15 residues. V lost 6 bases and J lost 3; bases outside the gene matches: 7.

Only a few counts were recorded for this clonotype. The genes are TRBV19 and TRBJ1-5; D unresolved. V lost 6 bases, J lost 1 base, and 25 bases lay in between. CDR1 and CDR2 (germline): LNHDA, SQIVND (reference sequence). This CDR3 is built from 19 residues. This CDR3 is CASRGSREIPVVSNQPQHF. In DNA form, the CDR3 reads TGTGCCAGTAGAGGTTCGAGGGAAATCCCTGTTGTGAGCAATCAGCCCCAGCATTTT. Combining the CDR3 with reference TRBV19 and TRBJ1-5 gives the whole variable domain DGGITQSPKYLFRKEGQNVTLSCEQNLNHDAMYWYRQDPGQGLRLIYYSQIVNDFQKGDIAEGYSVSREKKESFPLTVTSAQKNPTAFYLCASRGSREIPVVSNQPQHFGDGTRLSIL.

V gene TRBV4-1 combines with J gene TRBJ2-2; tentative D call: TRBD2 (5 bases). Germline V gene data show CDR1 as MGHRA and CDR2 as YSYEKL. V was pared by 4 bases and J by 6 bases, with 9 bases between. The CDR3 length is 13 residues. The CDR3 is CASSRAGPGELFF. CDR3 in DNA: TGCGCCAGCAGCCGTGCGGGTCCCGGGGAGCTGTTTTTT.